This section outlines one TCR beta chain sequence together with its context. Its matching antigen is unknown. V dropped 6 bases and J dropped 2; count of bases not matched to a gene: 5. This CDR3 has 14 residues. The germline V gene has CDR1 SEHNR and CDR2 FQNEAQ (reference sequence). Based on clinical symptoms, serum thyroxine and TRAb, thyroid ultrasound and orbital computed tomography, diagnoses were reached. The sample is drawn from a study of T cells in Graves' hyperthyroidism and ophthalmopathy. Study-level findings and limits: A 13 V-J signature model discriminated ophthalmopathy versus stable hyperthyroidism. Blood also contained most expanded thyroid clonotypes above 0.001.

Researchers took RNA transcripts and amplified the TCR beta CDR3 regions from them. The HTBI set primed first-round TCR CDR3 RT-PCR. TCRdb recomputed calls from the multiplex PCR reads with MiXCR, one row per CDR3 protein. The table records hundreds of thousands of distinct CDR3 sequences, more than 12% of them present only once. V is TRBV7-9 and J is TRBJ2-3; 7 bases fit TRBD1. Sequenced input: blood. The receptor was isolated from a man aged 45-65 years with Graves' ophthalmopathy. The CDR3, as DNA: TGTGCCAGCAGGACGGACAGGCTCACAGATACGCAGTATTTT. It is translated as CASRTDRLTDTQYF.